This T cell receptor (beta chain) originates from a study of cytomegalovirus exposure and HLA in healthy donors. PCR involved 60 Vbeta and 13 Jbeta primers. Original data processing: There were about 80 million unique TCR beta chains by a later count, and around 10 million of them were shared. TCRdb keeps only in-frame clones here, not all; method: immunoSEQ multiplex PCR. D and trimming were read from the DNA, whereas the V and J calls and clone size are those reported in that table. The sample yields around 200,000 clones, almost 80% seen once. Germline V lookup: CDR1 MGHRA, CDR2 YSYEKL. Trimming cost V 6 bases and J 0 bases; bases outside gene matches: 11. The CDR3 extends over 17 amino acids. Findings of the study overall: The majority of TCR sequences were rare, yet some public TCRs appeared in many donors. Associated with cytomegalovirus, according to the listing, were 150 to 200 TCR beta chains. Among TCR beta chains of equal frequency, HLA-associated ones were more clonally expanded in a later analysis.

This clone was seen only a few times. As yet, its antigen is unknown. The origin of this receptor is a male donor in good health and CMV-seronegative. V is TRBV4-1 and J is TRBJ2-1; 7 bases are a match to TRBD2. Sequences were obtained from PBMCs. The CDR3 sequence: CASRGTLGTISYNEQFF. CDR3 DNA sequence: TGCGCCAGCAGAGGGACCCTCGGGACTATCTCCTACAATGAGCAGTTCTTC.